This entry features one T cell receptor (beta chain) sequence. The sample belongs to a study of blood T cell repertoires in COVID-19. The wider study: The origin of the acute and convalescent COVID-19 samples was the United States, Italy and Spain. T cells, B-cell-depleted T cells, or PBMCs provided the cDNA or gDNA that served as material.

In the original processing: Amplification with reference gene primers provided the estimates of nucleated cell counts. Generated by immunoSEQ multiplex PCR, the TCRdb table keeps only in-frame clones and is missing some. V and J calls and clone size are copied from that table; D and trimming were computed from the DNA. The sample records 100,000 to 150,000 clones, 70% to 90% being singletons. Germline CDR1 and CDR2: MDHEN and SYDVKM. This CDR3 comprises 15 residues. The ends lost 5 bases at V and 6 bases at J; junction bases unmatched: 8. The clonotype originates from a man in his fifties or sixties with acute or convalescent COVID-19. The chain uses TRBV28 and TRBJ2-7; TRBD1 agrees at 12 bases. Sequencing was done on a sample of peripheral blood. CDR3 nucleotides: TGTGCCAGCAGTCCCCCGGGACAGGGGGCGTTCGAGCAGTACTTC. Translating gives CASSPPGQGAFEQYF.